The clone carrying this T cell receptor beta chain was counted only a few times. Its antigen remains unknown. These data come from a study of T-cell memory formation after mild COVID-19. Study-wide results and caveats: There was a balanced CD4/CD8 profile in clones contracting day 15 to 85, and later expanders leaned CD4+. There was no confirmation that second-wave clones peaking on day 37 were SARS-CoV-2 specific. Prior to infection, memory already included some responding clones, suggesting cross-reactive memory joined.

TCRdb recomputed calls from the 5' RACE reads with MiXCR, one row per CDR3 protein. Among approximately 190,000 distinct CDR3 sequences listed, approximately 16% were seen once. The clonotype was recovered from an adult woman who had mild COVID-19 (a few samples of this study predate the infection). Cell type and time point are not known. The source material was PBMCs or a T cell subset sorted from them (not recorded which).

CDR3 nucleotides: TGTGCCAGCAGCAAACAGGGGGCGTGGGGGACCGGGGAGCTGTTTTTT. Protein product: CASSKQGAWGTGELFF. The chain combines TRBV9 with TRBJ2-2, with 9 bases that match TRBD1. V gave up 4 bases and J gave up 5 bases; unmatched junction bases: 9. Germline loops: CDR1 SGDLS, CDR2 YYNGEE. This CDR3 spans 16 amino acids.